These 26 T cell receptor beta chains were sequenced from one sample in a study of graft-versus-host responses after intestinal transplantation. The protocol was immunoSEQ multiplex PCR, while the TCRdb copy is restricted to in-frame clones and leaves out a portion. This table holds 80,000 to 100,000 clones, 70% to 90% found once. These TCRs are of unknown antigen specificity. This sample comprised unstimulated CD4+ T cells sorted from spleen or lymph node cells, obtained before intestinal transplant. Source of these receptors: a human donor who received an intestinal transplant.

In this sample, this clone turned up once. This sample includes further DNA sequences coding for the same CDR3. The chain employs TRBV6-1 and TRBJ2-5; 8 bases align to TRBD2. With 2 bases clipped from V and 7 bases from J, the junction kept 9 bases outside the gene matches. The CDR3 has 15 residues. The V gene's germline CDR1 is MNHNS and CDR2 SASEGT. The CDR3 loop reads CASSERLASGGTQYF. The CDR3 nucleotides are TGTGCCAGCAGTGAAAGGTTGGCCAGCGGGGGGACCCAGTACTTC.

The chain links TRBV6-1 to TRBJ2-7; D gene uncertain. Germline loops: CDR1 MNHNS, CDR2 SASEGT. With 2 bases removed from V and 3 bases from J, the gap between germline ends came to 11 bases. The CDR3 has 14 amino acids. The CDR3 DNA reads as TGTGCCAGCAGTGAACAGGTCACCCTCTACGAGCAGTACTTC. Residues: CASSEQVTLYEQYF.

V is TRBV7-9 and J is TRBJ1-4; perhaps TRBD1 as D (6 bases). The germline CDR1 and CDR2 sequences are SEHNR and FQNEAQ (reference sequence). V shed 5 bases and J shed 0 bases, with 10 bases lying between them. The CDR3 is 15 amino acids. CDR3 loop: CASSVEGATNEKLFF. Here the CDR3 DNA reads TGTGCCAGCAGCGTCGAGGGGGCAACTAATGAAAAACTGTTTTTT.

V gene TRBV15 combines with J gene TRBJ2-7; 7 bases match TRBD2. The trim removed 5 bases at V and 1 base at J, leaving 5 bases unmatched. This CDR3 has 14 amino acids. Germline V gives CDR1 LNHNV, CDR2 YYDKDF (reference sequence). The CDR3 coding sequence is TGTGCCACCAGCTTAGAGCGGGGATCCTACGAGCAGTACTTC. This codes for CATSLERGSYEQYF.

The V gene is TRBV29-1, the J gene TRBJ1-1; a possible D gene is TRBD1 (5 bases). The CDR3 extends over 11 amino acids. Looked up from germline, CDR1 is SQVTM and CDR2 is ANQGSEA. V was pared by 7 bases and J by 9 bases, with 15 bases between. Here the CDR3 reads CSGGEGNKAFF. The CDR3 coding sequence is TGCAGCGGGGGGGAGGGTAACAAAGCTTTCTTT.

The chain carries TRBV28 and TRBJ1-2; no clear D gene. Trimming cost V 7 bases and J 7 bases, with 19 bases left between them. Per the germline V gene, CDR1 is MDHEN and CDR2 is SYDVKM. The CDR3 runs 14 residues. CDR3 nucleotides: TGTGCCAGCACACCAATCCCGGAGATTAGTGGCTACACCTTC. Protein product: CASTPIPEISGYTF.

V usage is TRBV6-1 and J usage is TRBJ1-2; 8 positions agree with TRBD1. V gave up 3 bases and J gave up 3 bases; unmatched junction bases: 6. This CDR3 comprises 15 residues. The germline V gene encodes CDR1 MNHNS and CDR2 SASEGT. This chain's CDR3 is CASSELPGQDYGYTF. Written as DNA, the CDR3 is TGTGCCAGCAGTGAGTTACCGGGACAGGACTATGGCTACACCTTC.

V usage is TRBV6-1 and J usage is TRBJ1-6, with TRBD1 identical over 8 bases. V lost 1 base to trimming and J lost 7 bases; unmatched junction nucleotides: 6. The CDR3 contains 16 residues. Germline assignment: CDR1 MNHNS and CDR2 SASEGT. CDR3 protein: CASSEGWDRRNSPLHF. In DNA, the CDR3 is TGTGCCAGCAGTGAAGGGTGGGACAGGAGAAATTCACCCCTCCACTTT.

V and J are TRBV7-9 and TRBJ1-5; possibly TRBD1 for D (6 bases). There are 14 residues in the CDR3. Germline CDR1 and CDR2: SEHNR and FQNEAQ (reference sequence). Trimming pared 2 bases from V and 4 bases from J, leaving 9 bases between. The CDR3 nucleotides are TGTGCCAGCAGCTTAAAAGGGGGAAATCAGCCCCAGCATTTT. Encoded protein: CASSLKGGNQPQHF.

The chain couples TRBV9 to TRBJ1-1; 9 bases fit TRBD1. The V gene end was trimmed by 0 bases and the J gene end by 1 base; junction bases not matched to a gene: 1. The CDR3 runs to 15 residues. Germline assignment: CDR1 SGDLS and CDR2 YYNGEE. CDR3 loop: CASSVVDRGNTEAFF. CDR3 DNA sequence: TGTGCCAGCAGCGTAGTGGACAGGGGGAACACTGAAGCTTTCTTT.

The CDR3 loop reads CASSYLGTGLNQPQHF. CDR3 DNA: TGTGCCAGTAGCTATCTTGGGACAGGACTAAATCAGCCCCAGCATTTT. This sequence joins TRBV19 and TRBJ1-5, with 8 positions matching TRBD1. The CDR3 extends over 16 amino acids. Germline values: CDR1 LNHDA, CDR2 SQIVND (reference sequence). The J segment lost 4 bases and the V segment lost 6 bases, leaving 11 bases of the junction unmatched.

This clone was recorded once. This chain joins TRBV12-2 and TRBJ2-7; the DNA was not compared with TRBD2, the D call given in the table. TRBV12-2 is shown as a pseudogene. The CDR3 runs to 16 residues. The CDR3 here is CASRVSGFYWVYEQYF. CDR3 sequence (DNA): TGTGCAAGTCGCGTCTCGGGGTTTTATTGGGTCTACGAGCAGTACTTC.

The genes are TRBV19 and TRBJ1-2; TRBD1 is a possible D gene (5 bases). V was pared by 3 bases and J by 5 bases, with 16 bases between. Germline V gene lookup returns CDR1 LNHDA and CDR2 SQIVND (reference sequence). The length of the CDR3 is 15 residues. The CDR3 sequence is CASSIGRDGLYGYTF. As DNA, the CDR3 is TGTGCCAGTAGTATCGGAAGGGACGGACTATATGGCTACACCTTC.

The chain links TRBV5-6 to TRBJ2-7, with a possible D match to TRBD2 (5 bases). The CDR3 covers 15 residues. With 3 bases removed from V and 6 bases from J, the gap between germline ends came to 19 bases. Looked up from germline, CDR1 is SGHDT and CDR2 is YYEEEE. CDR3 in DNA: TGTGCCAGCAGCTCGATTAAACTAGATCCCGTCGAGCAGTACTTC. Translating it yields CASSSIKLDPVEQYF.

The chain carries TRBV5-4 and TRBJ1-4; 8 nucleotides align to TRBD1. The CDR3 is 15 amino acids. Germline V gene lookup returns CDR1 SGHNT and CDR2 YYREEE (reference sequence). The V and J ends lost 4 bases and 4 bases, in that order; junction bases with no gene match: 6. This CDR3 reads CASSRGQGDNEKLFF. CDR3 nucleotide sequence: TGTGCCAGCAGCAGAGGACAGGGCGATAATGAAAAACTGTTTTTT.

The V and J genes are TRBV6-5 and TRBJ2-1, with 8 bases lining up with TRBD2. CDR3 length: 15 residues. V was pared by 7 bases and J by 6 bases, with 11 bases of the junction left unmatched. Germline V gene data show CDR1 as MNHEY and CDR2 as SVGAGI. This CDR3 reads CASKRAGAHFNEQFF. The CDR3 DNA is TGTGCCAGCAAAAGAGCGGGAGCCCACTTCAATGAGCAGTTCTTC.

This clone has a handful of counts. V usage is TRBV12-5 and J usage is TRBJ1-2, with 8 nucleotides matching TRBD1. The CDR3 spans 13 residues. The germline V gene encodes CDR1 LGHNT and CDR2 FRNRAP. With 6 bases clipped from V and 6 bases from J, the junction kept 6 bases outside the gene matches. CDR3: CASGAGTGDGYTF. For the CDR3, the DNA is TGTGCTAGTGGCGCCGGGACAGGAGATGGCTACACCTTC.

This rearrangement joins TRBV18 to TRBJ2-3; perhaps TRBD1 as D (6 bases). This CDR3 has 14 residues. Germline V lookup: CDR1 KGHSH, CDR2 LQKENI. V dropped 2 bases and J dropped 3 bases, with 9 bases sitting between them. CDR3 sequence reads: CASSPGGLTDTQYF. The CDR3 DNA follows: TGTGCCAGCTCACCAGGGGGCCTAACAGATACGCAGTATTTT.

The J gene is TRBJ2-7, the V gene TRBV27; 9 bases line up with TRBD1. V trimming: 5 bases; J trimming: 2 bases; junction bases outside the gene matches: 4. This CDR3 has 14 amino acids. The germline CDR1 and CDR2 sequences are MNHEY and SMNVEV (reference sequence). The CDR3 region is CASSRTGAPYEQYF. CDR3 coding DNA: TGTGCCAGCAGTAGGACAGGGGCGCCCTACGAGCAGTACTTC.

A single count supports this clone. V usage is TRBV30 and J usage is TRBJ2-5; 7 positions agree with TRBD1. Gene TRBJ2-7 matches the end of the DNA better, so the J call may be wrong. The V gene's germline CDR1 is GTSNPN and CDR2 SVGIG (reference sequence). The CDR3 is 12 amino acids. CDR3 amino acids: CAWGDRVYEQYF. Here the CDR3 DNA reads TGTGCCTGGGGGGACAGAGTCTACGAGCAGTACTTC.

The chain uses TRBV7-3 and TRBJ2-3, with 9 bases that match TRBD2. V gave up 5 bases and J gave up 2 bases; unmatched junction bases: 11. Germline CDR1 reads SGHTA; CDR2 reads FQGTGA. The CDR3 totals 17 residues. Here the CDR3 DNA reads TGTGCCAGCAGCCCCGGCGCTAGCGGGGTTCCCACAGATACGCAGTATTTT. The encoded protein is CASSPGASGVPTDTQYF.

V is TRBV27 and J is TRBJ1-2; no definite D call. This CDR3 is 16 amino acids long. Looked up from germline, CDR1 is MNHEY and CDR2 is SMNVEV (reference sequence). Deletions cut 6 bases from V and 2 bases from J, with 19 bases between. The CDR3 spells CASSPSGVETNYGYTF. DNA for the CDR3: TGTGCCAGCAGCCCTAGCGGTGTGGAGACCAACTATGGCTACACCTTC.

The chain is built from TRBV27 and TRBJ2-7; 11 bases align to TRBD1. The CDR3 loop spans 15 amino acids. After removal of 2 bases from V and 3 bases from J, the junction contained 3 bases not matched to a gene. The germline V gene has CDR1 MNHEY and CDR2 SMNVEV (reference sequence). In DNA, the CDR3 is TGTGCCAGCAGTTTAATGGGACAGGGGGTCTACGAGCAGTACTTC. It yields the protein CASSLMGQGVYEQYF.

This clone was recorded once. The chain combines TRBV28 with TRBJ2-3; D perhaps matches TRBD1 (5 bases). CDR3 length: 13 residues. Trimming left V 8 bases short and J 2 bases short, with 11 bases between. CDR1 and CDR2 (germline): MDHEN, SYDVKM. CDR3 nucleotides: TGTGCCAGCCAGACAGCAAACACAGATACGCAGTATTTT. Translation gives CASQTANTDTQYF.

The J gene is TRBJ1-2, the V gene TRBV28; 8 bases agree with TRBD1. The ends lost 4 bases at V and 4 bases at J; junction bases unmatched: 2. The germline V gene encodes CDR1 MDHEN and CDR2 SYDVKM. The CDR3 has 13 amino acids. For the CDR3, the DNA is TGTGCCAGCAGTTCCAGGGGGCCCTATGGCTACACCTTC. As protein: CASSSRGPYGYTF.

This clone is a singleton in its sample. The V call is TRBV6-5, the J call TRBJ2-1; D gene ambiguous. CDR1 and CDR2 from the germline V gene are MNHEY and SVGAGI. Trimming took off 6 bases at V and 0 bases at J, with 9 bases between the two ends. The CDR3 extends over 14 amino acids. This CDR3 reads CASSVGASYNEQFF. Here the CDR3 DNA reads TGTGCCAGCAGCGTGGGCGCCTCCTACAATGAGCAGTTCTTC.